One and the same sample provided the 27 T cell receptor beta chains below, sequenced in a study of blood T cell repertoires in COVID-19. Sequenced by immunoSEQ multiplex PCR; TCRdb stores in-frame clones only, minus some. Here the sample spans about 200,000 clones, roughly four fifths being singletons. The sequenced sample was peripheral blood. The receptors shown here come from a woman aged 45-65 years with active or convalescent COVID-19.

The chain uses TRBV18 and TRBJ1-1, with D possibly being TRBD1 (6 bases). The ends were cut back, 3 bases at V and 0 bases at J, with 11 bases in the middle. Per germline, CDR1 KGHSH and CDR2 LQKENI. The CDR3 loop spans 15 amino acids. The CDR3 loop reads CASSPSTGLNTEAFF. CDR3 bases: TGTGCCAGCTCACCCTCGACAGGTTTGAACACTGAAGCTTTCTTT. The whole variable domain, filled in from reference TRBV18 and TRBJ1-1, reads NAGVMQNPRHLVRRRGQEARLRCSPMKGHSHVYWYRQLPEEGLKFMVYLQKENIIDESGMPKERFSAEFPKEGPSILRIQQVVRGDSAAYFCASSPSTGLNTEAFFGQGTRLTVV.

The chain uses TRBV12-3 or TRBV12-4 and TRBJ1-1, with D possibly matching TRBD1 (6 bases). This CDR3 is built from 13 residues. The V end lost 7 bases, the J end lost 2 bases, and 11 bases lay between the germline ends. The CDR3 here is CASMGAYNTEAFF. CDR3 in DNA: TGTGCCAGCATGGGGGCCTACAACACTGAAGCTTTCTTT.

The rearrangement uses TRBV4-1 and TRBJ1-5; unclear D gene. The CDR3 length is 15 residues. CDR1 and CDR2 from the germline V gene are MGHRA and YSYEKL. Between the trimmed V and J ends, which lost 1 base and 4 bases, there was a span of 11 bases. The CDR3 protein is CASSQVEGRNQPQHF. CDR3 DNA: TGCGCCAGCAGCCAAGTAGAAGGGAGAAATCAGCCCCAGCATTTT.

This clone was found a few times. CDR3 protein: CASSELANTEAFF. The CDR3 nucleotides read TGTGCCAGCAGTGAATTAGCGAACACTGAAGCTTTCTTT. The genes are TRBV2 and TRBJ1-1; D gene unclear. Germline V gene sequence: CDR1 SNHLY, CDR2 FYNNEI. The length of the CDR3 is 13 residues. With 2 bases removed from V and 1 base from J, the gap between germline ends came to 5 bases.

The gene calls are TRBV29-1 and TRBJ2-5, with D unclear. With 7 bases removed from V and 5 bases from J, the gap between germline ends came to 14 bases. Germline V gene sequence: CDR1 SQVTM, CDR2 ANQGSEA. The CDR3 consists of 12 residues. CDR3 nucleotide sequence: TGCAGCGCACAGCCTACAACGGAGACCCAGTACTTC. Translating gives CSAQPTTETQYF.

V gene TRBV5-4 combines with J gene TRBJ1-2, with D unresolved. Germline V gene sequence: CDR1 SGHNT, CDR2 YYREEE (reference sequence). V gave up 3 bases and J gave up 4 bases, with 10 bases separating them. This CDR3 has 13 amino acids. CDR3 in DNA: TGTGCCAGCAGCTCTGGAGGAAGCTATGGCTACACCTTC. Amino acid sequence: CASSSGGSYGYTF.

CDR3 region: CASSLNPRAEGNSPLHF. Written as DNA, the CDR3 is TGCGCCAGCAGCCTAAACCCCCGGGCCGAGGGTAATTCACCCCTCCACTTT. The chain employs TRBV5-1 and TRBJ1-6; no firm D call. Trimming cost V 4 bases and J 6 bases, with 20 bases left between them. CDR1 and CDR2 (germline): SGHRS, YFSETQ. CDR3 length equals 17 residues.

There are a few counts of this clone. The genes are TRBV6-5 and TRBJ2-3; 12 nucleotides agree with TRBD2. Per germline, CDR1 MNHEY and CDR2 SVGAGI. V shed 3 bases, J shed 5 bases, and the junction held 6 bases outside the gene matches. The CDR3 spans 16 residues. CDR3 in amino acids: CASSYAGTSGLDTQYF. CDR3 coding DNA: TGTGCCAGCAGTTATGCCGGGACTAGCGGGTTAGATACGCAGTATTTT.

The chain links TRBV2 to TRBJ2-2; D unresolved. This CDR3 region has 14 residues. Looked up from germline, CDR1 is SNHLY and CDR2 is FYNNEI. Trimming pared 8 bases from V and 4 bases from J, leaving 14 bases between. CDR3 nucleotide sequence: TGTGCCAGCCGGGTCCAGTCCGGCACCGGGGAGCTGTTTTTT. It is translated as CASRVQSGTGELFF.

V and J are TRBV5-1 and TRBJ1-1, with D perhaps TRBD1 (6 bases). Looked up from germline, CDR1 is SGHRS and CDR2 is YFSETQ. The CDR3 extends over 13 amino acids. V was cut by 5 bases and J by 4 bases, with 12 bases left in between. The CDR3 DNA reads TGCGCCAGCAGTCGCACAGGGATCACTGAAGCTTTCTTT. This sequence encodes CASSRTGITEAFF. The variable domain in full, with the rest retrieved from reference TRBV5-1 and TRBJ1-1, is KAGVTQTPRYLIKTRGQQVTLSCSPISGHRSVSWYQQTPGQGLQFLFEYFSETQRNKGNFPGRFSGRQFSNSRSEMNVSTLELGDSALYLCASSRTGITEAFFGQGTRLTVV.

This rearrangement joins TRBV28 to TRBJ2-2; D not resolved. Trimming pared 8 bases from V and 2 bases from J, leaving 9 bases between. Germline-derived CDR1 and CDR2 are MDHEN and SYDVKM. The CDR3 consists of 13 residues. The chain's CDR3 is CASQYSNTGELFF. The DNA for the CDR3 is TGTGCCAGCCAGTATAGCAACACCGGGGAGCTGTTTTTT.

The CDR3 protein is CASSLEGTSGRTDTQYF. In nucleotides, the CDR3 is TGCGCCAGCAGCTTGGAGGGGACTAGCGGGCGCACAGATACGCAGTATTTT. The V gene is TRBV5-1, the J gene TRBJ2-3, with 12 bases that match TRBD2. The CDR3 is 17 amino acids. The V gene end was trimmed by 0 bases and the J gene end by 1 base; junction bases not matched to a gene: 3. Germline V gene data show CDR1 as SGHRS and CDR2 as YFSETQ.

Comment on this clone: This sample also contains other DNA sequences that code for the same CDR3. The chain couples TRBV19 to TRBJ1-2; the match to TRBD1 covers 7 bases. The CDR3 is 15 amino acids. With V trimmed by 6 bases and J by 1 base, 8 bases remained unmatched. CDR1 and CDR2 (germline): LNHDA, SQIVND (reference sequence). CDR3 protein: CASSDGGQSNYGYTF. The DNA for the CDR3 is TGTGCCAGTAGCGATGGGGGACAGAGTAACTATGGCTACACCTTC.

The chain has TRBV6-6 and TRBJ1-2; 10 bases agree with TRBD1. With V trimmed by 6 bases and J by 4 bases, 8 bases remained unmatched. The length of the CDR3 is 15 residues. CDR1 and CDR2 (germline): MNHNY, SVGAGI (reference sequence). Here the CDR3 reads CASRYGTGVVYGYTF. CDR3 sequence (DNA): TGTGCCAGCAGATACGGGACAGGGGTGGTCTATGGCTACACCTTC.

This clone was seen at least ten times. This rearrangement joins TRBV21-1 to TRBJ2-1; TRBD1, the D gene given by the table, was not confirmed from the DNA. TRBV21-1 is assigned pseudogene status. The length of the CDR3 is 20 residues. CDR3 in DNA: TGTGCCAGCAGCAAATCTCCGCTACAGGGTTCCCTACGCTCCTACAATGAGCAGTTCTTC. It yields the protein CASSKSPLQGSLRSYNEQFF.

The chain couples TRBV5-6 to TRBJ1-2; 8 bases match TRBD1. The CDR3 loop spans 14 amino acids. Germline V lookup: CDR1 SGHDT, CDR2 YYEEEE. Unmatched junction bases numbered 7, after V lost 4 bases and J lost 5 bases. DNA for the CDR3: TGTGCCAGCAGCCCGGGACAGGTCGCTTATGGCTACACCTTC. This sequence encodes CASSPGQVAYGYTF.

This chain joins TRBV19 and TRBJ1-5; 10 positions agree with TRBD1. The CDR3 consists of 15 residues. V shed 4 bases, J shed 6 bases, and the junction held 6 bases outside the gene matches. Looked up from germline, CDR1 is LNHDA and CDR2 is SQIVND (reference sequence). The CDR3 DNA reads TGTGCCAGTAGTACCGGACAGGGGGTGAGTCAGCCCCAGCATTTT. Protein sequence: CASSTGQGVSQPQHF.

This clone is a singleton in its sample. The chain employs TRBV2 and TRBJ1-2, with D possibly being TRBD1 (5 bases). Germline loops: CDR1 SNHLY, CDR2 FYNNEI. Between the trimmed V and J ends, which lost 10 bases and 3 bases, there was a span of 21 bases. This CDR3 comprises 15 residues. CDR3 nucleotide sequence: TGTGCCACCCCTTCGGGGGGTAGGCGAGACTATGGCTACACCTTC. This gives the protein CATPSGGRRDYGYTF.

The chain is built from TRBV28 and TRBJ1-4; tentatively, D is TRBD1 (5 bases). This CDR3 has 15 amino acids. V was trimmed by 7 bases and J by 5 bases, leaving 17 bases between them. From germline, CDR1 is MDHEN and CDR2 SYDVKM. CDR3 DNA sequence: TGTGCCAGCACCCTGCCGGGGGGGGGAAATGAAAAACTGTTTTTT. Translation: CASTLPGGGNEKLFF.

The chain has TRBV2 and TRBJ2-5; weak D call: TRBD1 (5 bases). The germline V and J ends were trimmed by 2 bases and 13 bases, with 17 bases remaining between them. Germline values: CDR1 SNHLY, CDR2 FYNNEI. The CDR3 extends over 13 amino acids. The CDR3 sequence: CASSETRVGPGYF. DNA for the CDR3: TGTGCCAGCAGTGAAACCAGGGTAGGCCCCGGGTACTTC.

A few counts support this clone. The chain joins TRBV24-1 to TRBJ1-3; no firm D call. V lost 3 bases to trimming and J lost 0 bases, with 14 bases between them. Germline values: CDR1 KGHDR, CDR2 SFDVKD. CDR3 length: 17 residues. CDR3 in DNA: TGTGCCACCAGTGATCCCGGACTCCTCAGCTCTGGAAACACCATATATTTT. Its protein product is CATSDPGLLSSGNTIYF.

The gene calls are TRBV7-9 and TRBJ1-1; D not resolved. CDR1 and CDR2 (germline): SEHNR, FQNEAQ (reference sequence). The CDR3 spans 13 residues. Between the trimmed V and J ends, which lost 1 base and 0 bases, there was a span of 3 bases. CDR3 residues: CASSLDMNTEAFF. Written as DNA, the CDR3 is TGTGCCAGCAGCTTAGATATGAACACTGAAGCTTTCTTT.

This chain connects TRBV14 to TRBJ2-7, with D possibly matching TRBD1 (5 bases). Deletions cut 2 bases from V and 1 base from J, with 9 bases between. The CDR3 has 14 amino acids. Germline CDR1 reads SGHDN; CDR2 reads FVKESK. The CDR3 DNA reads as TGTGCCAGCAGCCAACAGGGTAGTTCCTACGAGCAGTACTTC. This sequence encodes CASSQQGSSYEQYF.

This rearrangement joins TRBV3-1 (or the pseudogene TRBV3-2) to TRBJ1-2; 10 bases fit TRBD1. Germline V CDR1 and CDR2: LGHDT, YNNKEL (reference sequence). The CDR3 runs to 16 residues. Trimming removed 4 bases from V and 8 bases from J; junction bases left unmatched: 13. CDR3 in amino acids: CASSPTGRDRGEGYTF. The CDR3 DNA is TGTGCCAGCAGCCCCACCGGCCGGGACAGGGGTGAGGGCTACACCTTC.

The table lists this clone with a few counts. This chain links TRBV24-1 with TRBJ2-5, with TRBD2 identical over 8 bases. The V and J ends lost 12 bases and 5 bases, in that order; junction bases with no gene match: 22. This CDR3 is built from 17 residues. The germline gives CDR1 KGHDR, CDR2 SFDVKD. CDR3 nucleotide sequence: TGTGCCGGCTGGACGGATGCGGGGGGCTCCTCCCCCGAGACCCAGTACTTC. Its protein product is CAGWTDAGGSSPETQYF.

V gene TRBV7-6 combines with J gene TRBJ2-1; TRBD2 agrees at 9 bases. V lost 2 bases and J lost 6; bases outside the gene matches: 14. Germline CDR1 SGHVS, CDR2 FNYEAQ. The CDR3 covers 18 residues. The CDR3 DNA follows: TGTGCCAGCAGCTTACGGCGGACCGGGACTAGCCACGTCAATGAGCAGTTCTTC. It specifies CASSLRRTGTSHVNEQFF.

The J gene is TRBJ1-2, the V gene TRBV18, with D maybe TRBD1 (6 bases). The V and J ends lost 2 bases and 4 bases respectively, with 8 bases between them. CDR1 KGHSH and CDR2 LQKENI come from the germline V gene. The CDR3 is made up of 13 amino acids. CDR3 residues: CASSPDRSYGYTF. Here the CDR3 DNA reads TGTGCCAGCTCACCAGACAGGTCCTATGGCTACACCTTC.